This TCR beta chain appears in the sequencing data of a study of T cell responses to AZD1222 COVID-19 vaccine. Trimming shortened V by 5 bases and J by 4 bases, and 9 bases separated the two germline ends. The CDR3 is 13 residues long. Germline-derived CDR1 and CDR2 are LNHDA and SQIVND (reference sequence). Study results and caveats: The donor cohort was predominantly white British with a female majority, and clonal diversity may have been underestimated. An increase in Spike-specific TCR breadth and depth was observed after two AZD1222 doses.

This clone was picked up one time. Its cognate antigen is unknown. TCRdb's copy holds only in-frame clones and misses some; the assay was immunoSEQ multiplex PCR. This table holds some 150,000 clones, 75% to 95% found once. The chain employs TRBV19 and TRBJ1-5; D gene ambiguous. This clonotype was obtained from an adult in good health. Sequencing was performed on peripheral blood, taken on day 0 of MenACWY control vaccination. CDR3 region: CASSRTRNQPQHF. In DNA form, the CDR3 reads TGTGCCAGTAGTCGAACACGGAATCAGCCCCAGCATTTT.